The clone carrying this TCR beta chain showed up many times. Its cognate antigen is unknown. These data come from a study of T cells in Graves' hyperthyroidism and ophthalmopathy. Findings and limits, study-wide: Blood held most thyroid clonotypes expanded above 0.001 frequency.

TCR beta CDR3 sequences were amplified from RNA transcripts. First-round RT-PCR with HTBI primers amplified the TCR CDR3 region. One entry per CDR3 protein, called by TCRdb with MiXCR from the multiplex PCR reads. The table lists roughly 380,000 distinct CDR3 sequences, 15% to 20% of them singletons. The CDR3 loop spans 15 amino acids. V was clipped by 7 bases and J by 4 bases, with 19 bases between them. Germline loops: CDR1 MNHNS, CDR2 SASEGT. The material sequenced was blood. The sequence came from a woman aged 18-30 years with Graves' hyperthyroidism. V and J are TRBV6-1 and TRBJ1-1, with TRBD1 as a possible D gene (5 bases). The chain's CDR3 is CASNGWEWGSTEAFF. The CDR3 nucleotides are TGTGCCAGCAATGGCTGGGAATGGGGGAGCACTGAAGCTTTCTTT.